A single sample is the source of the 28 T cell receptor beta chains below, sequenced in a study of sequential checkpoint blockade in melanoma. TCRdb keeps only in-frame clones here, not all; method: immunoSEQ multiplex PCR. The sample includes 20,000 to 25,000 clones, roughly 76% seen only once; the top ten take roughly 27%. The treatment was: randomized to nivolumab then ipilimumab (arm A) or the reverse (arm B). The material was CD8+ T cells sorted from blood (inferred from file names), obtained from a patient given nivolumab and ipilimumab in sequence. The receptors derive from a human donor with melanoma.

The chain uses TRBV5-8 and TRBJ1-1, with 9 nucleotides matching TRBD1. Germline CDR1 reads SGHTS; CDR2 reads YDEGEE. V dropped 3 bases and J dropped 4; count of bases not matched to a gene: 10. This CDR3 spans 16 amino acids. CDR3 DNA sequence: TGTGCCAGCAGCTCTTTTTTGGGACAGGGAGGCACTGAAGCTTTCTTT. It specifies CASSSFLGQGGTEAFF.

The chain employs TRBV7-9 and TRBJ2-1; 10 bases are a match to TRBD1. The CDR3 sequence is 13 residues long. Germline V lookup: CDR1 SEHNR, CDR2 FQNEAQ (reference sequence). V gave up 5 bases and J gave up 14 bases; unmatched junction bases: 9. The CDR3 nucleotides read TGTGCCAGCAGCCCGACTCAGGACAGGGGGAAGTTCTTC. It specifies CASSPTQDRGKFF.

The chain uses TRBV6-5 and TRBJ2-7; D perhaps matches TRBD1 (5 bases). V was shortened by 5 bases and J by 3 bases, with 17 bases between the two germline ends. The CDR3 has 15 residues. CDR1 and CDR2 (germline): MNHEY, SVGAGI. The CDR3 coding sequence is TGTGCCAGCAGTGCCCTGGGGCAGGTACGCTACGAGCAGTACTTC. Its protein product is CASSALGQVRYEQYF.

CDR3 nucleotide sequence: TGTGCCAGCAGCGCCCGCGGGGAACACACAGATACGCAGTATTTT. Translated: CASSARGEHTDTQYF. J is TRBJ2-3 and V is TRBV9; D may be TRBD2 (6 bases). In germline, CDR1 is SGDLS, CDR2 YYNGEE. This CDR3 has 15 amino acids. Between the trimmed V and J ends, which lost 3 bases and 2 bases, there was a span of 13 bases.

J is TRBJ2-5 and V is TRBV6-1; TRBD1 agrees at 9 bases. The DNA matches TRBJ2-7 better at its end, which makes the J call doubtful. Germline lookup yields CDR1 MNHNS and CDR2 SASEGT. This CDR3 spans 15 amino acids. CDR3 nucleotides: TGTGCCAGCAGAGAGGGACAGGGAGTGATCTACGAGCAGTACTTC. It yields the protein CASREGQGVIYEQYF.

The chain combines TRBV6-1 with TRBJ1-1, with D uncertain. Germline V gives CDR1 MNHNS, CDR2 SASEGT. The CDR3 has 10 residues. V was trimmed by 10 bases and J by 4 bases, leaving 7 bases between them. This chain's CDR3 is CATGLTEAFF. For the CDR3, the DNA is TGTGCCACCGGACTCACTGAAGCTTTCTTT.

The V and J genes are TRBV19 and TRBJ1-3; 7 bases agree with TRBD1. The CDR3 is made up of 14 amino acids. Germline-derived CDR1 and CDR2 are LNHDA and SQIVND (reference sequence). Germline trimming cut 7 bases from V and 3 bases from J; bases unmatched to any gene: 6. CDR3 residues: CASTRQGYGNTIYF. The DNA of the CDR3 is TGTGCCAGTACCCGACAGGGTTATGGAAACACCATATATTTT.

The chain carries TRBV10-3 and TRBJ2-5, with 11 nucleotides matching TRBD2. The closer fit of TRBJ2-7 to the DNA end suggests the J call may be wrong. The CDR3 consists of 16 residues. Germline values: CDR1 ENHRY, CDR2 SYGVKD. The DNA of the CDR3 is TGTGCCATCAGTGATCTAGCGGGGGGCCCCCCCGGCGAGCAGTACTTC. This gives the protein CAISDLAGGPPGEQYF.

The gene calls are TRBV7-6 and TRBJ2-7; possible D gene TRBD2, 6 bases. The germline gives CDR1 SGHVS, CDR2 FNYEAQ. Deletions cut 4 bases from V and 4 bases from J, with 11 bases between. There are 13 residues in the CDR3. The CDR3 loop reads CASSSPREYEQYF. CDR3 bases: TGTGCCAGCAGCTCCCCCCGGGAGTACGAGCAGTACTTC.

This sequence joins TRBV18 and TRBJ1-1; D possibly corresponds to TRBD1 (5 bases). CDR3 length equals 15 residues. Germline V gives CDR1 KGHSH, CDR2 LQKENI. Trimming removed 3 bases at V and 0 bases at J, with 11 bases between. Written as DNA, the CDR3 is TGTGCCAGCTCACCGACGACAGCAATGAACACTGAAGCTTTCTTT. It translates to CASSPTTAMNTEAFF.

About this clone itself: Other nucleotide sequences in the sample specify the same CDR3. The chain combines TRBV5-6 with TRBJ2-1; maybe TRBD2 (5 bases). Trimming took 4 bases from V and 6 from J, leaving 8 bases between them. CDR3 length: 12 residues. CDR1 is SGHDT, CDR2 YYEEEE, per germline. The DNA of the CDR3 is TGTGCCAGCAGCCCGGGGTTCAATGAGCAGTTCTTC. It codes for CASSPGFNEQFF.

The V and J genes are TRBV4-3 and TRBJ2-7; 12 nucleotides align to TRBD2. The CDR3 spans 16 residues. CDR1 and CDR2 (germline): LGHNA, YSLEER. Losses at the gene ends were 2 bases for V and 5 bases for J; bases not matched to a gene: 7. The CDR3 DNA reads TGCGCCAGCAGCCAAAAGACTAGCGGGAGAGCAGACGAGCAGTACTTC. It is translated as CASSQKTSGRADEQYF.

V and J are TRBV2 and TRBJ2-7; TRBD1 matches at 9 bases. CDR1 and CDR2 from the germline V gene are SNHLY and FYNNEI. The CDR3 has 14 residues. The V and J ends lost 9 bases and 2 bases, in that order; junction bases with no gene match: 8. The CDR3, as DNA: TGTGCCAGGGGCACGAGGACAGGGGCCTACGAGCAGTACTTC. The encoded protein is CARGTRTGAYEQYF.

The chain couples TRBV5-1 to TRBJ1-3; TRBD1 agrees at 7 bases. Unmatched junction bases numbered 9, after V lost 0 bases and J lost 0 bases. The CDR3 has 18 residues. The germline V gene has CDR1 SGHRS and CDR2 YFSETQ. The CDR3 reads CASSLVRDREDSGNTIYF. The CDR3 DNA follows: TGCGCCAGCAGCTTGGTTCGAGACAGGGAAGACTCTGGAAACACCATATATTTT.

The CDR3: CASRAHRGNTDTQYF. The CDR3 DNA is TGTGCCAGCAGGGCCCACAGGGGAAACACAGATACGCAGTATTTT. The chain carries TRBV25-1 and TRBJ2-3; TRBD1 aligns across 7 bases. Germline CDR1 is MGHDK and CDR2 is SYGVNS. The CDR3 has 15 residues. V lost 6 bases to trimming and J lost 2 bases; unmatched junction nucleotides: 8.

This clone was detected only a few times. This sequence joins TRBV6-5 and TRBJ2-5, with unresolved D. Judging by the DNA end, TRBJ2-7 fits better; the J call may be wrong. The CDR3 contains 13 residues. Germline CDR1 and CDR2: MNHEY and SVGAGI. CDR3 sequence (DNA): TGTGCCAGCAGCGACTCCCCCTCCTACGAGCAGTACTTC. Its protein is CASSDSPSYEQYF.

The gene calls are TRBV2 and TRBJ1-2; D unclear. The length of the CDR3 is 12 residues. Germline CDR1 reads SNHLY; CDR2 reads FYNNEI. Trimming took off 8 bases at V and 8 bases at J, with 15 bases between the two ends. CDR3 protein: CASGEDGNGYTF. The CDR3, as DNA: TGTGCCAGCGGGGAGGACGGTAACGGCTACACCTTC.

The rearrangement uses TRBV4-1 and TRBJ1-2; 8 nucleotides match TRBD1. V shed 3 bases, J shed 8 bases, and the junction held 8 bases outside the gene matches. CDR3 length: 14 amino acids. Germline lookup yields CDR1 MGHRA and CDR2 YSYEKL. CDR3 nucleotides: TGCGCCAGCAGCCAGGCAGGGGGCCGGCGGGGCTACACCTTC. This codes for CASSQAGGRRGYTF.

This rearrangement joins TRBV2 to TRBJ2-2; 8 bases align to TRBD1. V was clipped by 4 bases and J by 6 bases; unmatched bases: 7. The CDR3 contains 15 residues. Germline lookup yields CDR1 SNHLY and CDR2 FYNNEI. The CDR3 coding sequence is TGTGCCAGCAGTGGGCTGGACAGGGTTCCCGGGGAGCTGTTTTTT. Its translation is CASSGLDRVPGELFF. The full variable domain, completed using reference TRBV2 and TRBJ2-2, is EPEVTQTPSHQVTQMGQEVILRCVPISNHLYFYWYRQILGQKVEFLVSFYNNEISEKSEIFDDQFSVERPDGSNFTLKIRSTKLEDSAMYFCASSGLDRVPGELFFGEGSRLTVL.

The genes are TRBV7-9 and TRBJ2-6; D gene unclear. The CDR3 runs to 16 residues. Germline loops: CDR1 SEHNR, CDR2 FQNEAQ (reference sequence). Trimming removed 6 bases from V and 1 base from J, with 13 bases in between. For the CDR3, the DNA is TGTGCCAGCAGGCTGGTAGACGGGTCTGGGGCCAACGTCCTGACTTTC. Translation gives CASRLVDGSGANVLTF.

As DNA, the CDR3 is TGTGCCAGCAGCCCGCGGCACAATGAGCAGTTCTTC. Amino acid sequence: CASSPRHNEQFF. This chain links TRBV7-2 with TRBJ2-1, with D unclear. Germline V gene sequence: CDR1 SGHTA, CDR2 FQGNSA. This CDR3 is built from 12 residues. Trimming removed 5 bases at V and 5 bases at J, with 7 bases between.

The chain recombines TRBV27 with TRBJ2-2, with D possibly TRBD1 on 5 matching bases. This CDR3 is built from 14 residues. CDR1 and CDR2 from the germline V gene are MNHEY and SMNVEV (reference sequence). The germline V and J ends were trimmed by 3 bases and 1 base, with 6 bases remaining between them. CDR3 region: CASSFTGNTGELFF. DNA for the CDR3: TGTGCCAGCAGTTTTACAGGGAACACCGGGGAGCTGTTTTTT.

This chain connects TRBV7-9 to TRBJ2-5; D not resolved. The germline V gene encodes CDR1 SEHNR and CDR2 FQNEAQ (reference sequence). This CDR3 has 12 residues. V was cut by 2 bases and J by 7 bases, with 8 bases left in between. The CDR3 sequence is CASSLFLGTQYF. For the CDR3, the DNA is TGTGCCAGCAGCTTATTTCTCGGGACCCAGTACTTC.

The genes are TRBV30 and TRBJ1-2, with D maybe TRBD1 (6 bases). Per germline, CDR1 GTSNPN and CDR2 SVGIG (reference sequence). This CDR3 comprises 13 residues. The ends were cut back, 7 bases at V and 0 bases at J, with 12 bases in the middle. The CDR3 spells CASSGTTNYGYTF. CDR3 DNA: TGTGCCTCCTCAGGGACAACTAACTATGGCTACACCTTC. Combining the CDR3 with reference TRBV30 and TRBJ1-2 gives the whole variable domain SQTIHQWPATLVQPVGSPLSLECTVEGTSNPNLYWYRQAAGRGLQLLFYSVGIGQISSEVPQNLSASRPQDRQFILSSKKLLLSDSGFYLCASSGTTNYGYTFGSGTRLTVV.

The genes are TRBV10-1 and TRBJ1-5, with 7 positions matching TRBD1. Germline CDR1 is WNHNN and CDR2 is SYGVQD (reference sequence). V lost 6 bases to trimming and J lost 0 bases; unmatched junction nucleotides: 5. The CDR3 is 15 amino acids. The chain's CDR3 is CASSDTGDSNQPQHF. CDR3 in DNA: TGCGCCAGCAGCGATACAGGGGATAGCAATCAGCCCCAGCATTTT.

This clone was recorded only once. The genes are TRBV7-2 and TRBJ2-5; 9 nucleotides line up with TRBD1. CDR1 and CDR2 from the germline V gene are SGHTA and FQGNSA. Germline trimming cut 3 bases from V and 5 bases from J; bases unmatched to any gene: 4. The CDR3 spans 14 residues. The CDR3 sequence is CASSFGQGWETQYF. CDR3 nucleotide sequence: TGTGCCAGCAGCTTCGGACAGGGGTGGGAGACCCAGTACTTC.

This sequence joins TRBV7-9 and TRBJ2-1, with D possibly being TRBD2 (5 bases). CDR3 size: 14 residues. V lost 0 bases, J lost 4 bases, and 7 bases lay in between. The germline V gene encodes CDR1 SEHNR and CDR2 FQNEAQ (reference sequence). Written as DNA, the CDR3 is TGTGCCAGCAGCTTAGCGTCGGGGTACAATGAGCAGTTCTTC. Amino acid sequence: CASSLASGYNEQFF.

V gene TRBV27 combines with J gene TRBJ2-7; no firm D call. The length of the CDR3 is 13 residues. Germline-derived CDR1 and CDR2 are MNHEY and SMNVEV (reference sequence). V was cut by 3 bases and J by 2 bases, with 8 bases left in between. The CDR3 spells CASSLVGAYEQYF. CDR3 nucleotide sequence: TGTGCCAGCAGTTTGGTCGGAGCCTACGAGCAGTACTTC.